A single sample gave rise to the 3 T cell receptor beta chains below, sequenced in a study of a mutant IDH1 vaccine in newly diagnosed glioma. These TCRs are of unknown antigen specificity. Indicated time point: week 5, during vaccination. Doses comprised 300 ug of mutant IDH1 20-mer peptide each, plus topical imiquimod. Sequenced by immunoSEQ multiplex PCR; TCRdb stores in-frame clones only, minus some. The table shows tens of thousands of clones, with 78% occurring only once. Source: PBMCs, taken from a glioma patient whose treatment included an IDH1 peptide vaccine. These receptors originate from a woman aged 40 to 49 with glioma.

This clone is labeled as medium-sized (0.01 to 0.1%). The junction differs from germline at one of its ends, possibly a read error. V is TRBV7-7 and J is TRBJ2-3; D is undetermined. Germline assignment: CDR1 SSHAT and CDR2 FNYEAQ (reference sequence). The CDR3 totals 13 residues. The CDR3 region is CASSFGPTDTQYF. CDR3 DNA: TGTGCTAGCAGCTTCGGCCCCACAGATACGCAGTATTTT.

The chain is built from TRBV6-1 and TRBJ1-1, with no clear D. CDR1 is MNHNS and CDR2 is SASEGT in the germline V gene. The length of the CDR3 is 12 residues. Trimming pared 6 bases from V and 6 bases from J, leaving 11 bases between. This chain's CDR3 is CASRYQQAEAFF. CDR3 in DNA: TGTGCCAGCAGGTACCAACAAGCTGAAGCTTTCTTT.

This chain links TRBV10-3 with TRBJ1-4; D is uncertain. Germline CDR1 and CDR2: ENHRY and SYGVKD. The CDR3 extends over 13 amino acids. Between the trimmed V and J ends, which lost 7 bases and 5 bases, there was a span of 11 bases. The CDR3 spells CAIKGGNNEKLFF. CDR3 in DNA: TGTGCCATCAAGGGCGGGAACAATGAAAAACTGTTTTTT.